Presented here are 24 T cell receptor beta chains from one specimen sequenced in a study of vaccination and CD4 T cells after COVID-19. The antigens for these receptors are not known. Cultured CD4+ T cell DNA was sequenced using the Oncomine TCR Beta short-read assay. TCRdb re-analysed the PCR reads in MiXCR, keeping a single row per CDR3 protein. The table includes 20,000 to 25,000 distinct CDR3 sequences, roughly 40% detected once. Treatment described: approximately nine-day PBMC culture with coronavirus spike peptide pools or control peptides (ViraFEST assay). The sequencing used CD4+ T cells from blood, cultured in vitro, collected before SARS-CoV-2 vaccination. All receptors derive from a human donor who received a COVID-19 vaccine.

This clonotype was counted once. The chain couples TRBV5-1 to TRBJ1-2; TRBD1 matches 8 bases. This CDR3 is 14 amino acids long. V lost 1 base, J lost 8 bases, and 7 bases stayed unmatched. Germline V gene lookup returns CDR1 SGHRS and CDR2 YFSETQ. CDR3 sequence (DNA): TGCGCCAGCAGCTTGATAGCAGGGGGCGAAGGCTACACCTTC. As protein: CASSLIAGGEGYTF.

CDR3 in DNA: TGTGCCATCAGCTATGACTCGGCCGGCGAGCAGTACTTC. Amino acid sequence: CAISYDSAGEQYF. The chain combines TRBV10-3 with TRBJ2-7; D ambiguous. V shed 6 bases and J shed 6 bases, with 15 bases lying between them. Germline loops: CDR1 ENHRY, CDR2 SYGVKD. This CDR3 has 13 amino acids.

V is TRBV19 and J is TRBJ1-1, with D possibly being TRBD1 (6 bases). This CDR3 comprises 12 residues. Germline V gene data show CDR1 as LNHDA and CDR2 as SQIVND (reference sequence). The V end lost 5 bases, the J end lost 10 bases, and 14 bases lay between the germline ends. CDR3 coding DNA: TGTGCCAGTAGTTTAAGGGGGACGAGAGCTTTCTTT. Translation gives CASSLRGTRAFF.

The rearrangement uses TRBV5-4 and TRBJ2-7; D ambiguous. V gave up 4 bases and J gave up 0 bases, with 17 bases separating them. The CDR3 consists of 16 residues. Germline CDR1 is SGHNT and CDR2 is YYREEE (reference sequence). The CDR3 sequence is CASSPPGVRSSYEQYF. The CDR3 nucleotides are TGTGCCAGCAGCCCCCCCGGAGTCCGGAGCTCCTACGAGCAGTACTTC.

This clonotype was counted only a few times. The genes are TRBV10-2 and TRBJ2-5; 9 positions agree with TRBD1. Germline CDR1 reads WSHSY; CDR2 reads SAAADI. Trimming at V came to 6 bases and at J to 3 bases, leaving 8 bases not matched to a gene. CDR3 length: 15 residues. The CDR3 DNA follows: TGCGCCAGCAGGGCCGACAGGGGGACCAAAGAGACCCAGTACTTC. Its translation: CASRADRGTKETQYF.

This clonotype was seen only a few times. V and J are TRBV11-2 and TRBJ2-7; 8 bases map to TRBD1. Germline V CDR1 and CDR2: SGHAT, FQNNGV. This CDR3 spans 18 amino acids. Trimming at V came to 1 base and at J to 0 bases, leaving 11 bases not matched to a gene. CDR3 coding DNA: TGTGCCAGCAGCTTAGTATATGGGGGACAGGTCAGCTCCTACGAGCAGTACTTC. It yields the protein CASSLVYGGQVSSYEQYF.

In its sample, this clonotype was seen a few times. The chain recombines TRBV5-1 with TRBJ2-2; D unresolved. V was shortened by 8 bases and J by 0 bases, with 14 bases between the two germline ends. This CDR3 has 15 residues. The germline V gene has CDR1 SGHRS and CDR2 YFSETQ. CDR3 sequence: CASIRDPANTGELFF. The CDR3 region has the DNA TGCGCCAGTATTCGAGACCCCGCGAACACCGGGGAGCTGTTTTTT.

This clonotype was seen only once. The gene calls are TRBV9 and TRBJ2-5; D could derive from TRBD1 or TRBD2 (5 bases each). The germline gives CDR1 SGDLS, CDR2 YYNGEE. CDR3 length: 15 amino acids. Trimming pared 0 bases from V and 7 bases from J, leaving 16 bases between. The CDR3 loop reads CASSVGPGRGRTQYF. CDR3 in DNA: TGTGCCAGCAGCGTAGGCCCGGGACGTGGGAGGACCCAGTACTTC. The variable domain in full, with the rest retrieved from reference TRBV9 and TRBJ2-5, is DSGVTQTPKHLITATGQRVTLRCSPRSGDLSVYWYQQSLDQGLQFLIQYYNGEERAKGNILERFSAQQFPDLHSELNLSSLELGDSALYFCASSVGPGRGRTQYFGPGTRLLVL.

This clonotype was seen a handful of times. This chain uses TRBV19 with TRBJ1-5, with 7 bases matching TRBD1. The CDR3 runs 15 residues. Looked up from germline, CDR1 is LNHDA and CDR2 is SQIVND (reference sequence). V was clipped by 3 bases and J by 3 bases; unmatched bases: 5. CDR3 nucleotides: TGTGCCAGTAGTATGCGACAGGGATACAATCAGCCCCAGCATTTT. It encodes CASSMRQGYNQPQHF.

The chain has TRBV24-1 and TRBJ1-2; D ambiguous. Trimming shortened V by 2 bases and J by 8 bases, and 17 bases separated the two germline ends. Germline assignment: CDR1 KGHDR and CDR2 SFDVKD. The length of the CDR3 is 15 residues. This CDR3 reads CATSDSGRLLGGYTF. CDR3 sequence (DNA): TGTGCCACCAGTGATTCTGGACGCCTCCTAGGGGGCTACACCTTC.

The chain carries TRBV7-2 and TRBJ2-5, with 8 bases that match TRBD1. CDR3 length equals 13 residues. CDR1 is SGHTA and CDR2 is FQGNSA in the germline V gene. Trimming at V came to 5 bases and at J to 5 bases, leaving 4 bases not matched to a gene. CDR3 sequence (DNA): TGTGCCAGCAGCCTGGGACAGGAGGAGACCCAGTACTTC. This gives the protein CASSLGQEETQYF.

This rearrangement joins TRBV9 to TRBJ1-2; 9 bases agree with TRBD1. The CDR3 has 13 residues. Germline CDR1 is SGDLS and CDR2 is YYNGEE. The V gene end was trimmed by 6 bases and the J gene end by 4 bases; junction bases not matched to a gene: 4. The CDR3 here is CASTKQGAYGYTF. Written as DNA, the CDR3 is TGTGCCAGCACGAAACAGGGGGCCTATGGCTACACCTTC. The variable domain in full, completed from reference TRBV9 and TRBJ1-2, reads DSGVTQTPKHLITATGQRVTLRCSPRSGDLSVYWYQQSLDQGLQFLIQYYNGEERAKGNILERFSAQQFPDLHSELNLSSLELGDSALYFCASTKQGAYGYTFGSGTRLTVV.

The V gene is TRBV11-3, the J gene TRBJ1-1; 9 bases match TRBD1. Germline V gives CDR1 SGHNT, CDR2 YENEEA. Losses at the gene ends were 5 bases for V and 7 bases for J; bases not matched to a gene: 11. The CDR3 sequence is 15 residues long. The CDR3, as DNA: TGTGCCAGCAGCCACCGGAGGACAGGGGATAATGAAGCTTTCTTT. It encodes CASSHRRTGDNEAFF. Full variable domain (remainder filled in from reference TRBV11-3 and TRBJ1-1): EAGVVQSPRYKIIEKKQPVAFWCNPISGHNTLYWYLQNLGQGPELLIRYENEEAVDDSQLPKDRFSAERLKGVDSTLKIQPAELGDSAVYLCASSHRRTGDNEAFFGQGTRLTVV.

A remark on this clonotype: The conserved final phenylalanine or tryptophan is absent from the CDR3, which likely points to a read error. The chain has TRBV11-3 and TRBJ1-6; D is ambiguous. There are 14 residues in the CDR3. Looked up from germline, CDR1 is SGHNT and CDR2 is YENEEA. V lost 5 bases and J lost 5, with 10 bases in between. In DNA, the CDR3 is TGTGCCAGCAGCCTTCGGAGTCATAATTCACCCCTCCACTCT. Encoded protein: CASSLRSHNSPLHS.

The chain employs TRBV24-1 and TRBJ2-7, with TRBD2 matching 15 bases. Germline V gene lookup returns CDR1 KGHDR and CDR2 SFDVKD. The CDR3 length is 16 residues. V lost 7 bases to trimming and J lost 3 bases; unmatched junction nucleotides: 6. The CDR3 DNA is TGTGCCACCAGCTCTGGACTAGCGGGGGGGCTCTACGAGCAGTACTTC. Translated, it gives CATSSGLAGGLYEQYF.

Of note for this clonotype: No conserved phenylalanine or tryptophan is present at the end of the CDR3, so a read error is the likely explanation. The CDR3 region is CASRGTSFQETQYL. The CDR3, as DNA: TGTGCCAGCAGAGGGACTTCTTTCCAAGAGACCCAGTACCTC. The chain combines TRBV7-7 with TRBJ2-5; perhaps TRBD2 as D (6 bases). Per the germline V gene, CDR1 is SSHAT and CDR2 is FNYEAQ (reference sequence). The CDR3 loop spans 14 amino acids. V was clipped by 6 bases and J by 1 base, with 12 bases between them.

This clonotype was recorded a few times. The genes are TRBV6-1 and TRBJ2-1; D remains unclear. CDR3 size: 16 residues. V lost 0 bases and J lost 5, with 14 bases in between. The germline gives CDR1 MNHNS, CDR2 SASEGT. This chain's CDR3 is CASSEAIWVANNEQFF. CDR3 DNA sequence: TGTGCCAGCAGTGAAGCGATATGGGTCGCCAACAATGAGCAGTTCTTC.

DNA of the CDR3: TGTGCCAGCAGCTCATCTAGCGTAGAGTACAATGAGCAGTTCTTC. Translated, it gives CASSSSSVEYNEQFF. The rearrangement joins TRBV7-9 to TRBJ2-1, with TRBD2 as a possible D gene (6 bases). Trimming removed 4 bases at V and 4 bases at J, with 14 bases between. In germline, CDR1 is SEHNR, CDR2 FQNEAQ (reference sequence). This CDR3 has 15 residues. Variable domain in full (rest from reference TRBV7-9 and TRBJ2-1): DTGVSQNPRHKITKRGQNVTFRCDPISEHNRLYWYRQTLGQGPEFLTYFQNEAQLEKSRLLSDRFSAERPKGSFSTLEIQRTEQGDSAMYLCASSSSSVEYNEQFFGPGTRLTVL.

The chain combines TRBV6-1 with TRBJ1-2; weak D call: TRBD1 (5 bases). With 4 bases removed from V and 8 bases from J, the gap between germline ends came to 11 bases. From germline, CDR1 is MNHNS and CDR2 SASEGT. The CDR3 has 12 residues. CDR3 protein: CASSGSGTGYTF. The CDR3 bases are TGTGCCAGCAGTGGGTCCGGGACCGGCTACACCTTC.

V and J are TRBV5-1 and TRBJ2-3, with 8 bases matching TRBD2. The V and J ends lost 0 bases and 1 base, in that order; junction bases with no gene match: 4. This CDR3 comprises 16 residues. Germline V gene lookup returns CDR1 SGHRS and CDR2 YFSETQ. CDR3 DNA: TGCGCCAGCAGCTTGGATGGTAGCGGGGGCACAGATACGCAGTATTTT. Its translation: CASSLDGSGGTDTQYF.

There are a few counts of this clonotype. The chain employs TRBV30 and TRBJ2-5; D may match TRBD1 or TRBD2 (5 bases each). The CDR3 is made up of 14 amino acids. V lost 2 bases and J lost 5, with 15 bases in between. The germline V gene encodes CDR1 GTSNPN and CDR2 SVGIG (reference sequence). CDR3 nucleotide sequence: TGTGCCTGGAGTTATGCAGGGAGTATGGAGACCCAGTACTTC. Its protein is CAWSYAGSMETQYF.

This chain uses TRBV10-3 with TRBJ1-2; D gene uncertain. Germline CDR1 is ENHRY and CDR2 is SYGVKD. Trimming took 6 bases from V and 0 from J, leaving 11 bases between them. The CDR3 is 14 amino acids. CDR3 in DNA: TGTGCCATCAGAGGGTCTTCCGCTAACTATGGCTACACCTTC. Translation gives CAIRGSSANYGYTF.

In this sample, this clonotype turned up a few times. The chain links TRBV10-3 to TRBJ1-2; D gene ambiguous. Trimming removed 0 bases at V and 4 bases at J, with 12 bases between. The V gene's germline CDR1 is ENHRY and CDR2 SYGVKD. This CDR3 spans 15 amino acids. The CDR3 region is CAISESRLSGYGYTF. CDR3 sequence (DNA): TGTGCCATCAGTGAGTCTAGGTTGTCTGGCTATGGCTACACCTTC.

Only a few counts were recorded for this clonotype. The chain recombines TRBV5-4 with TRBJ2-7, with 11 bases that match TRBD1. CDR1 and CDR2 (germline): SGHNT, YYREEE (reference sequence). The CDR3 contains 13 residues. The J segment lost 9 bases and the V segment lost 4 bases, leaving 6 bases of the junction unmatched. The CDR3 spells CASSLGQGAGQYF. CDR3 in DNA: TGTGCCAGCAGCCTTGGACAGGGGGCTGGGCAGTACTTC.